Sequencing of this TCR beta chain was carried out in a study of high-grade serous ovarian cancer treatment subgroups. Background on the study: Each sample yielded on average approximately 7,500 unique TCR beta rearrangements from 13,000 or so reads.

On this clone itself: The antigen is not known.

Study findings and constraints: CDR1 and CDR2 were left unanalyzed; analyses focused on CDR3. Higher neoantigen levels went with greater TCR clonal relatedness.

Germline CDR1 is MDHEN and CDR2 is SYDVKM. CDR3 length: 15 amino acids. J lost 5 bases, V lost 2 bases, and 6 bases had no gene match. Method: immunoSEQ multiplex PCR; TCRdb's copy keeps in-frame clones and lacks some. The table has some 40,000 clones, roughly 83% seen once. Tumor samples were taken before definitive surgery or chemotherapy. The clonotype comes from a human donor with high-grade serous ovarian cancer. Sequencing was performed on tumor tissue. The chain joins TRBV28 to TRBJ2-7, with 10 bases identical to TRBD1. The CDR3 is CASSLVGQGVHEQYF. The CDR3 DNA reads as TGTGCCAGCAGTTTAGTTGGACAGGGGGTCCACGAGCAGTACTTC.